The sequence of this T cell receptor (beta chain) was determined in a study of shared clonotypes between healthy human individuals. Clones were read by immunoSEQ multiplex PCR, and TCRdb kept only the in-frame ones, dropping some. The table lists about 530,000 clones, almost 97% of them singletons. All participating donors were Caucasian adults from Nashville, Tennessee. Findings and limits, study-wide: Relative to clonotypes present in all four donors, those not shared had lower generation probabilities. Larger richness was generally estimated for naive than memory subsets.

The germline CDR1 and CDR2 sequences are SGHRS and YFSETQ. V was trimmed by 0 bases and J by 3 bases, leaving 10 bases between them. This CDR3 has 14 amino acids. As for this clone: Its antigen remains unknown.

V is TRBV5-1 and J is TRBJ2-7; TRBD2 is a possible D gene (6 bases). The clonotype originates from a woman in her twenties or thirties in good health. Sequencing was carried out using naive CD4+ T cells sorted from blood. The subset: CD45RA+ positively selected. CDR3 in DNA: TGCGCCAGCAGCTTGGCCGGGAGTGACTACGAGCAGTACTTC. Protein product: CASSLAGSDYEQYF. Filled out from reference TRBV5-1 and TRBJ2-7, the complete variable domain reads KAGVTQTPRYLIKTRGQQVTLSCSPISGHRSVSWYQQTPGQGLQFLFEYFSETQRNKGNFPGRFSGRQFSNSRSEMNVSTLELGDSALYLCASSLAGSDYEQYFGPGTRLTVT.